This T cell receptor (beta chain) originates from a study of blood T cell repertoires in COVID-19. The repertoire was sequenced with immunoSEQ multiplex PCR; TCRdb's copy has only in-frame clones and lacks some. There are more than 65,000 clones in the sample; about three quarters occur only once, and 35% lies in the top ten. The junction had 3 bases not matched to a gene; V was cut back by 2 bases and J by 7 bases. Looked up from germline, CDR1 is MDHEN and CDR2 is SYDVKM. This CDR3 has 14 residues. The J gene is TRBJ2-7, the V gene TRBV28; 12 nucleotides match TRBD2. The specimen sequenced was peripheral blood. The TCR sequence derives from a woman in her 70s with acute or convalescent COVID-19. CDR3 nucleotide sequence: TGTGCCAGCAGTTTACTAGCGGGAGGGGGTGAGCAGTACTTC. Amino acids: CASSLLAGGGEQYF.